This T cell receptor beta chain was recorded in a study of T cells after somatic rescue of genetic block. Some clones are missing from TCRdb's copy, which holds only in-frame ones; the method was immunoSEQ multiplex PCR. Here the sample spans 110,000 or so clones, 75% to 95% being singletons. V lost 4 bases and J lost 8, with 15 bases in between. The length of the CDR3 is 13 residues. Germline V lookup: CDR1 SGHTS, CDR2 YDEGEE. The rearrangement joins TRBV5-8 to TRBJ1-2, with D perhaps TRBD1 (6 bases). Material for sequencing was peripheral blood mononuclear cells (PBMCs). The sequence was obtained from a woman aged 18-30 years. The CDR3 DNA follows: TGTGCCAGCAGCACCACAGGGAAGTCGGGCTACACCTTC. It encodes CASSTTGKSGYTF.